The 20 T cell receptor beta chains below come from one sample, sequenced in a study of shared clonotypes between healthy human individuals. CD45RO-negative, CCR7-selected cells formed the naive CD8 fraction, which excluded terminally differentiated effector memory CD45RA+ cells. Profiled with immunoSEQ multiplex PCR; TCRdb holds only in-frame clones, not every one. Of about 2.1 million clones listed, just over 90% are singletons. Sequenced sample: naive CD8+ T cells from PBMCs. Source of these receptors: a man in his late teens or twenties in good health. Some clones in this sample may be carry-over from other donors' samples.

The CDR3 DNA sequence: TGTGCCAGCAGCCAATGGAAGGGGACCCACAATGAGCAGTTCTTC. Its protein is CASSQWKGTHNEQFF. The chain links TRBV14 to TRBJ2-1, with D perhaps being TRBD1 or TRBD2 (5 bases each). The V gene's germline CDR1 is SGHDN and CDR2 FVKESK. The V and J ends lost 2 bases and 5 bases respectively, with 13 bases between them. This CDR3 contains 15 residues.

The gene calls are TRBV21-1 and TRBJ2-7; TRBD1 is the table's D call and was not checked against the DNA. TRBV21-1 is termed a pseudogene. There are 16 residues in the CDR3. The CDR3 loop reads CASNEFRKVGRYEQYF. The DNA for the CDR3 is TGTGCCAGCAACGAATTTAGAAAGGTGGGGCGGTACGAGCAGTACTTC.

V and J are TRBV13 and TRBJ1-2, with 7 bases matching TRBD1. The length of the CDR3 is 16 residues. CDR1 is PRHDT, CDR2 FYEKMQ, per germline (reference sequence). Losses at the gene ends were 2 bases for V and 5 bases for J; bases not matched to a gene: 11. CDR3 sequence: CASSLKGQPTLYGYTF. The CDR3 nucleotides read TGTGCCAGCAGCTTAAAGGGACAGCCGACACTATATGGCTACACCTTC.

The V and J genes are TRBV28 and TRBJ1-3; no firm D call. V gave up 1 base and J gave up 3 bases, with 4 bases separating them. Germline assignment: CDR1 MDHEN and CDR2 SYDVKM. The CDR3 contains 13 residues. The CDR3 reads CASSLFVGNTIYF. The CDR3 DNA reads TGTGCCAGCAGTTTATTCGTTGGAAACACCATATATTTT. The whole variable domain, filled in from reference TRBV28 and TRBJ1-3, reads DVKVTQSSRYLVKRTGEKVFLECVQDMDHENMFWYRQDPGLGLRLIYFSYDVKMKEKGDIPEGYSVSREKKERFSLILESASTNQTSMYLCASSLFVGNTIYFGEGSWLTVV.

V usage is TRBV7-2 and J usage is TRBJ1-5; TRBD1 is a possible D gene (5 bases). Germline CDR1 is SGHTA and CDR2 is FQGNSA. The CDR3 covers 16 residues. The germline V and J ends were trimmed by 2 bases and 2 bases, with 13 bases remaining between them. This chain's CDR3 is CASSLSGMMGNQPQHF. The CDR3 coding sequence is TGTGCCAGCAGCTTATCAGGGATGATGGGCAATCAGCCCCAGCATTTT.

The rearrangement joins TRBV5-1 to TRBJ2-7; 12 bases match TRBD2. After removal of 0 bases from V and 5 bases from J, the junction contained 9 bases not matched to a gene. This CDR3 is 17 amino acids long. Germline V CDR1 and CDR2: SGHRS, YFSETQ. In DNA form, the CDR3 reads TGCGCCAGCAGCTTGGCGTCTAGCGGGAGGGTTGTCCACGAGCAGTACTTC. This encodes CASSLASSGRVVHEQYF.

This chain joins TRBV7-7 and TRBJ2-7; D is perhaps TRBD2 (6 bases). The CDR3 runs 13 residues. The V and J ends lost 5 bases and 7 bases respectively, with 15 bases between them. Germline values: CDR1 SSHAT, CDR2 FNYEAQ (reference sequence). CDR3 region: CASSRSSGGEQYF. The CDR3 bases are TGTGCCAGCAGCAGATCCTCAGGAGGGGAGCAGTACTTC.

This clone was observed a handful of times. The chain is built from TRBV30 and TRBJ1-1; no reliable D call. This CDR3 is built from 12 residues. Deletions cut 4 bases from V and 7 bases from J, with 13 bases between. The germline V gene encodes CDR1 GTSNPN and CDR2 SVGIG (reference sequence). The CDR3 DNA follows: TGTGCCTGGACGTCCGGGGAGGGTGAAGCTTTCTTT. Protein sequence: CAWTSGEGEAFF.

Here the CDR3 reads CASRSRLALPGELFF. CDR3 coding DNA: TGTGCCAGCAGGTCCAGACTAGCCCTCCCCGGGGAGCTGTTTTTT. This rearrangement joins TRBV7-9 to TRBJ2-2, with 7 nucleotides matching TRBD2. The CDR3 is 15 residues long. Per the germline V gene, CDR1 is SEHNR and CDR2 is FQNEAQ (reference sequence). The J segment lost 6 bases and the V segment lost 6 bases, leaving 10 bases of the junction unmatched.

This chain uses TRBV7-8 with TRBJ2-7; 9 bases match TRBD2. The CDR3 loop spans 16 amino acids. CDR1 SGHVS and CDR2 FQNEAQ come from the germline V gene. Losses at the gene ends were 5 bases for V and 1 base for J; bases not matched to a gene: 9. The chain's CDR3 is CASSIHLAGDSYEQYF. The DNA of the CDR3 is TGTGCCAGCAGCATCCACTTAGCGGGAGATTCCTACGAGCAGTACTTC.

The V and J genes are TRBV19 and TRBJ1-1, with D unclear. The CDR3 runs to 13 residues. Germline CDR1 reads LNHDA; CDR2 reads SQIVND (reference sequence). V was pared by 9 bases and J by 8 bases, with 19 bases between. For the CDR3, the DNA is TGTGCCAGCCTGATGAGAGGGTCTTGGGAAGCTTTCTTT. Translated: CASLMRGSWEAFF. The whole variable domain, filled in from reference TRBV19 and TRBJ1-1, reads DGGITQSPKYLFRKEGQNVTLSCEQNLNHDAMYWYRQDPGQGLRLIYYSQIVNDFQKGDIAEGYSVSREKKESFPLTVTSAQKNPTAFYLCASLMRGSWEAFFGQGTRLTVV.

J is TRBJ2-7 and V is TRBV12-5; possibly TRBD2 for D (6 bases). Trimming pared 2 bases from V and 2 bases from J, leaving 13 bases between. The CDR3 consists of 15 residues. Per germline, CDR1 LGHNT and CDR2 FRNRAP. The CDR3 loop reads CASGLRREPPYEQYF. For the CDR3, the DNA is TGTGCTAGTGGTTTGAGACGGGAGCCTCCCTACGAGCAGTACTTC.

The chain uses TRBV2 and TRBJ2-7; a possible D gene is TRBD2 (6 bases). Trimming removed 3 bases from V and 0 bases from J, with 18 bases in between. CDR3 length: 17 amino acids. The germline gives CDR1 SNHLY, CDR2 FYNNEI. The CDR3 nucleotides are TGTGCCAGCAGTGACGGCAGGCTAGCGAGGAGCTCCTACGAGCAGTACTTC. Its translation is CASSDGRLARSSYEQYF.

V usage is TRBV6-1 and J usage is TRBJ2-5; possible D gene TRBD1, 5 bases. The CDR3 has 14 amino acids. Germline V gene lookup returns CDR1 MNHNS and CDR2 SASEGT. Trimming removed 6 bases at V and 5 bases at J, with 16 bases between. The CDR3 reads CASRRRDKQETQYF. In DNA, the CDR3 is TGTGCCAGCAGACGCAGGGATAAGCAGGAGACCCAGTACTTC.

The gene calls are TRBV4-2 and TRBJ2-7, with D perhaps matching TRBD2 (6 bases). The CDR3 sequence is 15 residues long. The V end was cut by 0 bases, the J end by 3 bases, with 12 bases between. Per the germline V gene, CDR1 is LGHNA and CDR2 is YNFKEQ. CDR3 in DNA: TGTGCCAGCAGCCAAGAAGTAGCGGAGAACTACGAGCAGTACTTC. The encoded protein is CASSQEVAENYEQYF.

The rearrangement links TRBV27 to TRBJ2-2; either TRBD1 or TRBD2 may fit D (5 bases each). The CDR3 totals 13 residues. Trimming pared 6 bases from V and 5 bases from J, leaving 10 bases between. Germline lookup yields CDR1 MNHEY and CDR2 SMNVEV (reference sequence). The CDR3 sequence is CASRVGRTGELFF. CDR3 nucleotides: TGTGCCAGCAGGGTGGGACGGACCGGGGAGCTGTTTTTT.

The chain combines TRBV6-6 with TRBJ1-1; no firm D call. Germline values: CDR1 MNHNY, CDR2 SVGAGI (reference sequence). The CDR3 spans 11 residues. Trimming shortened V by 4 bases and J by 5 bases, and 5 bases separated the two germline ends. Here the CDR3 reads CASSFGTEAFF. The CDR3 DNA reads TGTGCCAGCAGTTTCGGGACTGAAGCTTTCTTT.

This clone appeared once. V usage is TRBV6-1 and J usage is TRBJ2-7; TRBD2 matches 12 bases. The germline gives CDR1 MNHNS, CDR2 SASEGT. The J segment lost 4 bases and the V segment lost 0 bases, leaving 4 bases of the junction unmatched. CDR3 length: 16 residues. CDR3 nucleotide sequence: TGTGCCAGCAGTGAAGCGCTGGGACTAGCGGGTTACGAGCAGTACTTC. The encoded protein is CASSEALGLAGYEQYF.

The chain is built from TRBV7-3 and TRBJ2-1; D unclear. The V gene lost 1 base and the J gene lost 4 bases, with 8 bases spanning the gap. This CDR3 has 14 amino acids. Germline V gives CDR1 SGHTA, CDR2 FQGTGA. CDR3 bases: TGTGCCAGCAGCTTAAATCGTGGATACAATGAGCAGTTCTTC. Its protein is CASSLNRGYNEQFF.

The genes are TRBV2 and TRBJ2-7; D possibly corresponds to TRBD2 (5 bases). Germline CDR1 SNHLY, CDR2 FYNNEI. Trimming cost V 4 bases and J 5 bases, with 24 bases left between them. This CDR3 comprises 17 residues. Here the CDR3 reads CASSGGGELSLFDEQYF. Written as DNA, the CDR3 is TGTGCCAGCAGTGGAGGAGGAGAACTCTCCCTATTCGACGAGCAGTACTTC. Using reference TRBV2 and TRBJ2-7 for the parts outside the CDR3, the full variable domain is EPEVTQTPSHQVTQMGQEVILRCVPISNHLYFYWYRQILGQKVEFLVSFYNNEISEKSEIFDDQFSVERPDGSNFTLKIRSTKLEDSAMYFCASSGGGELSLFDEQYFGPGTRLTVT.